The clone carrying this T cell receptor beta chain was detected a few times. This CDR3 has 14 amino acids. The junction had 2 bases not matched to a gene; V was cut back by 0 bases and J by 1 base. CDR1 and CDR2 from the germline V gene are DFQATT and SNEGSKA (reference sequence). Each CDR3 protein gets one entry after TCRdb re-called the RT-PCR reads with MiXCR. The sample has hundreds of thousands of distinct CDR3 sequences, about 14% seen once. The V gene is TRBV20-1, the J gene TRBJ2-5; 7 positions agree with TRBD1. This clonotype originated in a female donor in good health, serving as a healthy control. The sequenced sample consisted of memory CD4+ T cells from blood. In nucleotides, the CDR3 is TGCAGTGCTAGAGACGGACAGGCCCAAGAGACCCAGTACTTC. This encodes CSARDGQAQETQYF.